Below, 5 T cell receptor beta chains from the same sample are listed, as sequenced in a study of cytomegalovirus exposure and HLA in healthy donors. PCR involved 60 Vbeta and 13 Jbeta primers. Repertoires were generated with immunoSEQ multiplex PCR, while TCRdb's copy carries only in-frame clones and drops some. The table records 150,000 to 200,000 clones, 84% of them present only once. Sample: PBMCs. Receptors originate from a boy aged 5-17 years in good health and CMV-seronegative.

This clone was picked up a small number of times. The rearrangement uses TRBV9 and TRBJ2-5, with D possibly TRBD1 on 6 matching bases. This CDR3 region has 14 residues. CDR1 is SGDLS, CDR2 YYNGEE, per germline. Between the trimmed V and J ends, which lost 0 bases and 2 bases, there was a span of 8 bases. As DNA, the CDR3 is TGTGCCAGCAGCGTAGTCGACAGGCAAGAGACCCAGTACTTC. It codes for CASSVVDRQETQYF.

V and J are TRBV7-9 and TRBJ2-5, with D possibly matching TRBD1 (6 bases). The CDR3 spans 13 residues. Germline CDR1 and CDR2: SEHNR and FQNEAQ (reference sequence). The ends were cut back, 2 bases at V and 3 bases at J, with 7 bases in the middle. The CDR3 nucleotides read TGTGCCAGCAGCTTAAACAGGGAAGAGACCCAGTACTTC. Translating gives CASSLNREETQYF.

The table lists this clone with a few counts. V is TRBV5-1 and J is TRBJ2-7, with a possible D match to TRBD2 (5 bases). Germline V gene lookup returns CDR1 SGHRS and CDR2 YFSETQ. The CDR3 extends over 14 amino acids. V was cut by 0 bases and J by 2 bases, with 9 bases left in between. CDR3 region: CASSLAGDPYEQYF. CDR3 nucleotides: TGCGCCAGCAGCTTGGCCGGGGATCCCTACGAGCAGTACTTC.

This rearrangement joins TRBV7-8 to TRBJ2-7, with a tentative D call TRBD1 (6 bases). From germline, CDR1 is SGHVS and CDR2 FQNEAQ. The CDR3 is made up of 15 amino acids. V was cut by 4 bases and J by 1 base, with 14 bases left in between. CDR3 loop: CASSSWTEPSYEQYF. CDR3 nucleotides: TGTGCCAGCAGCTCGTGGACAGAACCTTCCTACGAGCAGTACTTC.

This chain joins TRBV19 and TRBJ2-1; D is ambiguous. Germline loops: CDR1 LNHDA, CDR2 SQIVND (reference sequence). The CDR3 has 12 amino acids. The ends were cut back, 3 bases at V and 8 bases at J, with 8 bases in the middle. The CDR3 DNA is TGTGCCAGTAGTATCCCGGCGGATGAGCAGTTCTTC. The encoded protein is CASSIPADEQFF.